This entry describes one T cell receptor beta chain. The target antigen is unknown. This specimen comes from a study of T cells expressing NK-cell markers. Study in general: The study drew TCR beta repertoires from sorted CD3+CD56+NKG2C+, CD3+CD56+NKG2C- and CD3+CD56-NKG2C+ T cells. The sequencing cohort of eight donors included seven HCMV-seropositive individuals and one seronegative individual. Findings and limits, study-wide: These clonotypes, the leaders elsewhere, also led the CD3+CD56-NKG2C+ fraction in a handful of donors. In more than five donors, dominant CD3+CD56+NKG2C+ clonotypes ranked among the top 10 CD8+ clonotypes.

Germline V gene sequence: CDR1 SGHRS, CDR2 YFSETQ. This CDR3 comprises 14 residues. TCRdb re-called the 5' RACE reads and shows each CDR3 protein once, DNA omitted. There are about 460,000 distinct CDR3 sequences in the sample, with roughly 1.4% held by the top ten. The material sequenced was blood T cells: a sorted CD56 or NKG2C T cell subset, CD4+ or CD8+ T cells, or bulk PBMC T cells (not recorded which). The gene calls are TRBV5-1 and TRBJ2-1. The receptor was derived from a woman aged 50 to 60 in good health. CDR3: CASSLAGVRKEQFF.